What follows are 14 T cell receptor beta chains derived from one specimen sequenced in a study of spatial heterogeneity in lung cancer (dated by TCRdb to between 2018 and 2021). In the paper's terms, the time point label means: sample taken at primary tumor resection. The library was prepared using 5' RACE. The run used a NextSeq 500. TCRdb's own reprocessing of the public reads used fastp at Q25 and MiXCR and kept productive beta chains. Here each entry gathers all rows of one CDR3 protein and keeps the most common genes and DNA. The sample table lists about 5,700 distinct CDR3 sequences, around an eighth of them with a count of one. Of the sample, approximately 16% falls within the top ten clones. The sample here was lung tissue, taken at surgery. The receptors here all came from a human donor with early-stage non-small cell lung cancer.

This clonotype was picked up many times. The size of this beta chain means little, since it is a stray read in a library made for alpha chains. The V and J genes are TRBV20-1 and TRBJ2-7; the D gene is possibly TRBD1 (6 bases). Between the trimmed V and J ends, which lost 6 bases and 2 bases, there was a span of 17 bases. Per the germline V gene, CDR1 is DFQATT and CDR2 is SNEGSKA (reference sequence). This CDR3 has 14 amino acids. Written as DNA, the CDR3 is TGCAGTGCCCTGGACAGCCTTACTACCTACGAGCAGTACTTC. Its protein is CSALDSLTTYEQYF.

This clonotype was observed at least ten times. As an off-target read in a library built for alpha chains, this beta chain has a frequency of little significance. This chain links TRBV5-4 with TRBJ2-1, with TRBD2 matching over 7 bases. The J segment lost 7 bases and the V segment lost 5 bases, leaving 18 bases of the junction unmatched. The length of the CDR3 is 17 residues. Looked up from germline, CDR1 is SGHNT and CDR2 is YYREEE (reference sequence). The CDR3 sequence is CASSPGVAGDPANEQFF. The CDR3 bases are TGTGCCAGCAGTCCCGGGGTGGCGGGGGACCCGGCAAATGAGCAGTTCTTC.

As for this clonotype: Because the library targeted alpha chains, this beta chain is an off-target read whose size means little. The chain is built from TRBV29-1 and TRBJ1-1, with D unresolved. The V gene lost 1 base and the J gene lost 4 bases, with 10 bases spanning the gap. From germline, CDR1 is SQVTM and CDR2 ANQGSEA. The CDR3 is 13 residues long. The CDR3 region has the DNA TGCAGCGTTGAAGTATCCGGCGGCACTGAAGCTTTCTTT. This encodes CSVEVSGGTEAFF.

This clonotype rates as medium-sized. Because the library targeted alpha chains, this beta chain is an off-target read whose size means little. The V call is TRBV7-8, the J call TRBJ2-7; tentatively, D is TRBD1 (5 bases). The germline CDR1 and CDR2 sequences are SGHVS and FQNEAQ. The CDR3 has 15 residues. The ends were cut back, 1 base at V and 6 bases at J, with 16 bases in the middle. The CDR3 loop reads CASSLVSQGKSEQYF. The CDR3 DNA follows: TGTGCCAGCAGCTTAGTGAGCCAGGGAAAAAGCGAGCAGTACTTC.

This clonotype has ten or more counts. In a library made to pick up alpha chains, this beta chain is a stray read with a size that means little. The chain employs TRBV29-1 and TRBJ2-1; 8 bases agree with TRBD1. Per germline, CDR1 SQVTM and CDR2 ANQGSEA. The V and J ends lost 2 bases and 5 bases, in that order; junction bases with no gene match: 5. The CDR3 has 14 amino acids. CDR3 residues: CSVETRTGHNEQFF. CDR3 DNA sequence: TGCAGCGTTGAAACCAGGACAGGGCACAATGAGCAGTTCTTC.

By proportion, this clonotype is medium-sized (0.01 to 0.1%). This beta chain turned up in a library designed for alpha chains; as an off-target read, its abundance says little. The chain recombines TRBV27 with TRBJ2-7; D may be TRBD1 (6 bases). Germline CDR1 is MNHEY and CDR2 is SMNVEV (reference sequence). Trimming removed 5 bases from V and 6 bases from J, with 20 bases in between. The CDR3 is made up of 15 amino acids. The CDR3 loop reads CASSAIQDSRGEQYF. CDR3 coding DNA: TGTGCCAGCAGTGCGATCCAGGACAGTCGAGGCGAGCAGTACTTC.

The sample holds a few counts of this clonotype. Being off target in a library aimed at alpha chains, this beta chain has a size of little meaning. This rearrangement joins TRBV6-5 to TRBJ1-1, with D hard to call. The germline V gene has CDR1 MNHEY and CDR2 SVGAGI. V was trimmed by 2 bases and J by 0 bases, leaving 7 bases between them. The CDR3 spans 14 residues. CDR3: CASSYHSLNTEAFF. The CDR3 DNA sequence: TGTGCCAGCAGTTACCACAGCTTGAACACTGAAGCTTTCTTT.

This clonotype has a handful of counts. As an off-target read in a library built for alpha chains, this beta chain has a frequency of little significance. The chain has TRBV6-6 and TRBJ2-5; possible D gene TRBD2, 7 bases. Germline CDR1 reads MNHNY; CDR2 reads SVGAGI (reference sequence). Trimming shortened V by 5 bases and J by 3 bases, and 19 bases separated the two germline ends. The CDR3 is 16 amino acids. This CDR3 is CASSRGAGTMKETQYF. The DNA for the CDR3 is TGTGCCAGCAGTCGGGGGGCCGGGACAATGAAAGAGACCCAGTACTTC.

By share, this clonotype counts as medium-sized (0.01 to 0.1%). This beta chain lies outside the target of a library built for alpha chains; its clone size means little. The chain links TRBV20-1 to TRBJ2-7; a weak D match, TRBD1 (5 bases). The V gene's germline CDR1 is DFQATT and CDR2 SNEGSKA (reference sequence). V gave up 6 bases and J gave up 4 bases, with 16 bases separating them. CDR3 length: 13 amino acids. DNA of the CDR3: TGCAGTGCCACAACTACGACAGAATACGAGCAGTACTTC. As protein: CSATTTTEYEQYF.

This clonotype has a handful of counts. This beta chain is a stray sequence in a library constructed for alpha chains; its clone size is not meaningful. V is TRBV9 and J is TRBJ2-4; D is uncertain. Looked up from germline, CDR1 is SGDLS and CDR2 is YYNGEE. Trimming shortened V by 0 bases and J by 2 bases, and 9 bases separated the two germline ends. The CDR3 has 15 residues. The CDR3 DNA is TGTGCCAGCAGCGTAGGATCTGCAACCAAAAACATTCAGTACTTC. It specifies CASSVGSATKNIQYF.

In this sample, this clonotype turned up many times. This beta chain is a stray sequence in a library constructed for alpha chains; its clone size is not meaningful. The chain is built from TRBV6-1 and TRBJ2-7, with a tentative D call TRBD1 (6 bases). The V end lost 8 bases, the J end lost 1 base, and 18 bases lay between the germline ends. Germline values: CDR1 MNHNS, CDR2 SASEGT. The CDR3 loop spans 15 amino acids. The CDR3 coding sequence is TGTGCCAGCGTTTACAGGGTCCCCCTATCCTACGAGCAGTACTTC. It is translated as CASVYRVPLSYEQYF.

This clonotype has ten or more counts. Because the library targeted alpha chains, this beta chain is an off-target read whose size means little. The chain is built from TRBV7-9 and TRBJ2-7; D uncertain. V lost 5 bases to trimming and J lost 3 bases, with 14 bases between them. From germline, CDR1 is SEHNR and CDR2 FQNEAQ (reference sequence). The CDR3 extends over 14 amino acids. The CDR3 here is CASSPEGIYYEQYF. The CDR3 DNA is TGTGCCAGCAGCCCAGAAGGCATATACTACGAGCAGTACTTC.

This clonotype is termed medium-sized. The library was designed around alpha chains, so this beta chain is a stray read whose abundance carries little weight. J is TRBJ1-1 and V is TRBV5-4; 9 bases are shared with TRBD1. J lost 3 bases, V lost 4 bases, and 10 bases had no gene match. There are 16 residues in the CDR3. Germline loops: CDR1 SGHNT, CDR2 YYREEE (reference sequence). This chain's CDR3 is CASSAPGQGSDTEAFF. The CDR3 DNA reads TGTGCCAGCAGCGCGCCGGGACAGGGATCCGACACTGAAGCTTTCTTT.

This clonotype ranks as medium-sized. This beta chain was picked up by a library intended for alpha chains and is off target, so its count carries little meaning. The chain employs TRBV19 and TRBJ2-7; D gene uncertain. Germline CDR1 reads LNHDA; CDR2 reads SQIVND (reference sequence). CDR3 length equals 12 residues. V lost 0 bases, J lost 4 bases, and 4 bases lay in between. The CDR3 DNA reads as TGTGCCAGTAGTATAGAGGGATACGAGCAGTACTTC. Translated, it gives CASSIEGYEQYF. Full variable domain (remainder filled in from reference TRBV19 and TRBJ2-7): DGGITQSPKYLFRKEGQNVTLSCEQNLNHDAMYWYRQDPGQGLRLIYYSQIVNDFQKGDIAEGYSVSREKKESFPLTVTSAQKNPTAFYLCASSIEGYEQYFGPGTRLTVT.